The count of the clone carrying this T cell receptor (beta chain) is one. The data are from a study of blood T cell repertoires in COVID-19. Study information: The origin of the acute and convalescent COVID-19 samples was the United States, Italy and Spain. In each case, the material was cDNA or gDNA derived from T cells, B-cell-depleted T cells, or PBMCs.

The germline V gene encodes CDR1 SGHVS and CDR2 FQNEAQ. V lost 5 bases to trimming and J lost 8 bases; unmatched junction nucleotides: 5. The CDR3 is 13 amino acids. In the study's own analysis: Reference gene primers were amplified, and this amplification served to estimate nucleated cell counts. Only in-frame clones appear in the TCRdb table, and some are missing; sequencing was by immunoSEQ multiplex PCR. V and J calls and clone size follow that table, whereas D and trimming were derived from the DNA. Of under 450,000 clones listed, 75% to 90% were seen once; the top ten hold under 8.5%. Enrolled during active infection, Seattle patients were then followed longitudinally.

V and J are TRBV7-8 and TRBJ1-2; 10 bases align to TRBD1. Specimen: peripheral blood. This receptor was obtained from an older woman with COVID-19, enrolled during active disease. The CDR3 DNA is TGTGCCAGCAGCCGACAGGGGGCGGAAGGCTACACCTTC. This sequence encodes CASSRQGAEGYTF.